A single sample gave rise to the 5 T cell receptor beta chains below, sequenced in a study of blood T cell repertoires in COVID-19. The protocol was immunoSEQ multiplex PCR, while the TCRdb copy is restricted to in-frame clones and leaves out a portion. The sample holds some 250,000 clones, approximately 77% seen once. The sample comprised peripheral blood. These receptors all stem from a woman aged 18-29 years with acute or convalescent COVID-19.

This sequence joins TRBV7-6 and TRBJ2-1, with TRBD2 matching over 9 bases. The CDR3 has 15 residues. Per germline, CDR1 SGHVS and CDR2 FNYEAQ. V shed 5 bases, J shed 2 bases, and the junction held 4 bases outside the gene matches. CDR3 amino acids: CASSPRLAAYNEQFF. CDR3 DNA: TGTGCCAGCAGCCCCCGACTAGCGGCCTACAATGAGCAGTTCTTC.

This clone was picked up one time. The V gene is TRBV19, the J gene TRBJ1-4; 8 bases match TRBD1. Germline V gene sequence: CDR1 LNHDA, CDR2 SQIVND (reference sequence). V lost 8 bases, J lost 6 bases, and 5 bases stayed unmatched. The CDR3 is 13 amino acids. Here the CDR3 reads CASRTGFDEKLFF. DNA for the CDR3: TGTGCCAGTCGGACAGGGTTTGATGAAAAACTGTTTTTT.

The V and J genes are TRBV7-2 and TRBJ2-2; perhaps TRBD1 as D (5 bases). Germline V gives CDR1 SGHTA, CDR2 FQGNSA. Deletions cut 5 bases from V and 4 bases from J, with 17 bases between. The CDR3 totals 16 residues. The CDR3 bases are TGTGCCAGCAGCGCGACAGCCTCTATCGTCACCGGGGAGCTGTTTTTT. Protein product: CASSATASIVTGELFF.

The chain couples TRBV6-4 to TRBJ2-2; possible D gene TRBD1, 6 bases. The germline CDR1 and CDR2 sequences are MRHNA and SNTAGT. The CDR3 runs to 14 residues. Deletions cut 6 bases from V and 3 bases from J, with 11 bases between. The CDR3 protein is CASSRGDDTGELFF. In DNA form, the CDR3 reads TGTGCCAGCAGCAGGGGAGATGACACCGGGGAGCTGTTTTTT.

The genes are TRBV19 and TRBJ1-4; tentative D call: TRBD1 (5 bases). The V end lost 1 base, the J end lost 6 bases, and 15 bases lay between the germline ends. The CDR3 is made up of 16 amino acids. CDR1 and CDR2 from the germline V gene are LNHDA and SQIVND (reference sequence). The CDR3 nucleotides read TGTGCCAGTAGTATAGGGGCGGGGACTTCAGATGAAAAACTGTTTTTT. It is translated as CASSIGAGTSDEKLFF.